The sequence of this TCR beta chain was determined in a study of OX40 agonist ivuxolimab in advanced cancers. This clone has only a few counts. What it binds is not known. CDR3 length: 13 amino acids. Germline CDR1 and CDR2: SGHDT and YYEEEE. Trimming cost V 0 bases and J 8 bases; bases outside gene matches: 2. General study findings and limits: Expanded clones were, on average, more numerous in CD8+ T cells than in CD4+. With doses of 0.1 to 3.0 mg/kg, CD4+ and CD8+ blood T cells had undergone clonal expansion by week 6. Also showing low normalized T-cell clonal expansion were some of the nonresponders.

Method: immunoSEQ multiplex PCR; TCRdb's copy keeps in-frame clones and lacks some. The sample lists 60,000 or so clones; about 82% were seen once. The receptor's source is an adult with an advanced solid tumor such as melanoma, head and neck, liver or kidney cancer. The chain recombines TRBV5-6 with TRBJ1-3, with 7 nucleotides matching TRBD1. The specimen was CD4+ or CD8+ T cells sorted from blood, collected in a trial of the OX40 agonist ivuxolimab. The CDR3 DNA is TGTGCCAGCAGCTTGGCGCAGGGGGACACCATATATTTT. Translating it yields CASSLAQGDTIYF. The full variable domain, its missing parts supplied by reference TRBV5-6 and TRBJ1-3, is DAGVTQSPTHLIKTRGQQVTLRCSPKSGHDTVSWYQQALGQGPQFIFQYYEEEERQRGNFPDRFSGHQFPNYSSELNVNALLLGDSALYLCASSLAQGDTIYFGEGSWLTVV.